The entry below gives a single T cell receptor beta chain sequence along with its context. A second PCR of about 7 to 12 cycles used a sample-barcoded 5' primer and a J-beta primer mix. TCRdb re-derived calls from the 5' RACE reads in MiXCR, one entry per CDR3 protein. The sample contains some 1,000,000 distinct CDR3 sequences, about 25% of which appear only once. The entry originates in a study of blood T cells in healthy people across ages. V lost 3 bases and J lost 3, with 8 bases in between. The CDR3 spans 13 residues. Germline V gives CDR1 MGHRA, CDR2 YSYEKL. This sample also appeared in a second study, on T cells of mothers and their children. That paper notes: The donors comprised about 6 children and their three healthy Caucasian mothers.

This receptor was obtained from a girl aged 2 to 10 in good health. The V and J genes are TRBV4-1 and TRBJ1-1; D call uncertain. Sequencing was performed on blood. CDR3 sequence reads: CASSQTMDTEAFF. CDR3 DNA: TGCGCCAGCAGCCAGACGATGGACACTGAAGCTTTCTTT.